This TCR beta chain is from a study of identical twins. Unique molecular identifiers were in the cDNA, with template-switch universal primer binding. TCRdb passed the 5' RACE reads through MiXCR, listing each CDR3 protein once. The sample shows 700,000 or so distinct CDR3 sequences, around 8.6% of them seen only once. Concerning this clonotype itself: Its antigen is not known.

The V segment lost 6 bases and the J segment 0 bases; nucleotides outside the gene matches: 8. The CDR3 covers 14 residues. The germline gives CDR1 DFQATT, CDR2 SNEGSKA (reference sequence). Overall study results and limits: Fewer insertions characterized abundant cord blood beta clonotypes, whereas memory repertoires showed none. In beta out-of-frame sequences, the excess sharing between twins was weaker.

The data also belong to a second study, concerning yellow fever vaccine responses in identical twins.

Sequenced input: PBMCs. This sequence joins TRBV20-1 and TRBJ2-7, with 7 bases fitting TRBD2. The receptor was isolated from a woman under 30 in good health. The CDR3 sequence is CSALARESSYEQYF. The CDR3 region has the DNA TGCAGTGCCCTCGCGCGGGAGAGCTCCTACGAGCAGTACTTC.